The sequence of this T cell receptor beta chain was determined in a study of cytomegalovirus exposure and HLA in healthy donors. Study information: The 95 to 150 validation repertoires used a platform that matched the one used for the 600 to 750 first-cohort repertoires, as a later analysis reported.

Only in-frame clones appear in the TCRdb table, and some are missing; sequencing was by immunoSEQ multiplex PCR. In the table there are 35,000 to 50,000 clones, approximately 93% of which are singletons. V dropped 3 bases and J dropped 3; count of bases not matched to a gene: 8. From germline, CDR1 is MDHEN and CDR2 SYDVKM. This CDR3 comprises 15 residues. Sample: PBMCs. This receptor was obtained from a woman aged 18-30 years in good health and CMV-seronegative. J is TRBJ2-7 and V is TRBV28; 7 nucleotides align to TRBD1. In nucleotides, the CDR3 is TGTGCCAGCAGTTTTTCACAGGGGTTGAGCTACGAGCAGTACTTC. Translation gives CASSFSQGLSYEQYF.